This T cell receptor beta chain is drawn from a study of T cell repertoires in cytomegalovirus infection. In TCRdb, the reads were re-called with MiXCR into one record per CDR3 protein. Counted here are more than 150,000 distinct CDR3 sequences, about 21% occurring once; the ten biggest clones make up around 3.2%. This clonotype was recorded at least ten times. The sample comprised PBMCs. This TCR was recovered from a human donor in good health (CMV status not recorded). Some clones in this sample may be carry-over from other donors' samples.

CDR3: CASSLKASGSWETQYF. As DNA, the CDR3 is TGTGCCAGCAGCTTAAAGGCTAGCGGGAGTTGGGAGACCCAGTACTTC. This sequence joins TRBV7-2 and TRBJ2-5; 10 bases are shared with TRBD2. J was trimmed by 5 bases and V by 2 bases; bases with no gene match: 8. CDR3 size: 16 residues. CDR1 SGHTA and CDR2 FQGNSA come from the germline V gene.